These 23 T cell receptor beta chains came from one sample sequenced in a study of persistence of HIV-infected CD4 T cells. These TCRs are of unknown antigen specificity. Overlapping HIV-1 Gag 15-mer peptides at around 0.91 ug per peptide per mL were used. Sorting selected CD4+ T cells upregulating both CD40 ligand and CD69. The immunoSEQ assay was version 4, run in survey mode. Produced via immunoSEQ multiplex PCR; TCRdb's table is partial and in-frame only. The sample consists of about 20,000 clones, approximately 65% of them appearing once. The source material was CD4+ T cells sorted from PBMCs after approximately 19-hour stimulation, sampled from a patient who received antiretroviral therapy. The source is an adult woman with HIV who was CMV-seropositive.

The chain joins TRBV29-1 to TRBJ1-1; D gene uncertain. The germline V gene encodes CDR1 SQVTM and CDR2 ANQGSEA. This CDR3 is 11 amino acids long. V shed 7 bases and J shed 3 bases, with 9 bases lying between them. The CDR3 coding sequence is TGCAGCGCTGCAGGTGACACTGAAGCTTTCTTT. Its protein is CSAAGDTEAFF.

This clone is deemed medium-sized. The chain carries TRBV2 and TRBJ1-3; D ambiguous. V was clipped by 7 bases and J by 4 bases, with 11 bases between them. The CDR3 covers 13 residues. Looked up from germline, CDR1 is SNHLY and CDR2 is FYNNEI. The CDR3 spells CASNLYPGNTIYF. The DNA for the CDR3 is TGTGCCAGCAACCTTTACCCGGGAAACACCATATATTTT.

For the CDR3, the DNA is TGTGCCAGTAGTCCTTTACAGGGTTTGGGGAGCAATCAGCCCCAGCATTTT. Protein sequence: CASSPLQGLGSNQPQHF. The V gene is TRBV19, the J gene TRBJ1-5, with D perhaps TRBD1 (6 bases). The germline V and J ends were trimmed by 5 bases and 1 base, with 18 bases remaining between them. The CDR3 covers 17 residues. Looked up from germline, CDR1 is LNHDA and CDR2 is SQIVND (reference sequence).

V gene TRBV5-1 combines with J gene TRBJ1-2; 11 bases line up with TRBD1. This CDR3 contains 15 residues. V dropped 4 bases and J dropped 6; count of bases not matched to a gene: 8. Per the germline V gene, CDR1 is SGHRS and CDR2 is YFSETQ. The CDR3 region is CASSTTWTGGDGYTF. In nucleotides, the CDR3 is TGCGCCAGCAGCACGACATGGACAGGGGGCGATGGCTACACCTTC.

V is TRBV5-1 and J is TRBJ2-3; the D call may be TRBD1 or TRBD2 (5 bases each). V dropped 5 bases and J dropped 0 bases, with 13 bases sitting between them. The CDR3 covers 15 residues. Germline V lookup: CDR1 SGHRS, CDR2 YFSETQ. CDR3 region: CASRRDPRSTDTQYF. Here the CDR3 DNA reads TGCGCCAGCAGAAGGGACCCCCGGAGCACAGATACGCAGTATTTT.

This chain links TRBV19 with TRBJ1-6, with TRBD1 identical over 10 bases. The CDR3 length is 14 residues. Germline loops: CDR1 LNHDA, CDR2 SQIVND (reference sequence). Trimming took 5 bases from V and 7 from J; bases not matched to a gene: 2. The CDR3 bases are TGTGCCAGTAGTGCGACAGGGGGCAATTCACCCCTCCACTTT. It codes for CASSATGGNSPLHF.

Comments on this clone: Other DNA sequences in this specimen translate into the identical CDR3. The J gene is TRBJ1-5, the V gene TRBV18; possibly TRBD1 for D (5 bases). The CDR3 covers 13 residues. Germline CDR1 KGHSH, CDR2 LQKENI. Trimming took off 6 bases at V and 0 bases at J, with 6 bases between the two ends. This CDR3 is CASSTDSNQPQHF. DNA of the CDR3: TGTGCCAGCTCGACAGATAGCAATCAGCCCCAGCATTTT.

The chain employs TRBV19 and TRBJ2-1; D is unresolved. This CDR3 region has 11 residues. Trimming shortened V by 5 bases and J by 7 bases, and 6 bases separated the two germline ends. Germline CDR1 and CDR2: LNHDA and SQIVND (reference sequence). The CDR3 is CASSDRNEQFF. CDR3 sequence (DNA): TGTGCCAGTAGTGATCGGAATGAGCAGTTCTTC.

This clone is judged medium-sized (0.01 to 0.1%). The rearrangement uses TRBV7-8 and TRBJ2-1; TRBD2 matches 9 bases. Germline CDR1 and CDR2: SGHVS and FQNEAQ. This CDR3 is built from 15 residues. V lost 7 bases, J lost 7 bases, and 11 bases stayed unmatched. The CDR3 bases are TGTGCCAGCATCCCCGGGCGGGGGGGAAGGAATGAGCAGTTCTTC. Translating gives CASIPGRGGRNEQFF.

The chain links TRBV14 to TRBJ2-5; D perhaps matches TRBD1 (6 bases). The germline V gene encodes CDR1 SGHDN and CDR2 FVKESK. The CDR3 totals 14 residues. V was trimmed by 3 bases and J by 7 bases, leaving 15 bases between them. CDR3 DNA sequence: TGTGCCAGCAGCCAGGATAACAGGGACGTGACCCAGTACTTC. This sequence encodes CASSQDNRDVTQYF.

CDR3 nucleotides: TGTGCCAGCAGCCAAGATCTGGGTCCGAATTCACCCCTCCACTTT. As protein: CASSQDLGPNSPLHF. This rearrangement joins TRBV14 to TRBJ1-6, with D unresolved. CDR3 size: 15 residues. From germline, CDR1 is SGHDN and CDR2 FVKESK. V lost 0 bases and J 7 bases, leaving 10 bases between the germline ends.

The V call is TRBV10-3, the J call TRBJ1-1; unclear D gene. The V gene's germline CDR1 is ENHRY and CDR2 SYGVKD. This CDR3 has 14 amino acids. Trimming removed 0 bases at V and 6 bases at J, with 11 bases between. CDR3 sequence reads: CAISESIERAEAFF. CDR3 in DNA: TGTGCCATCAGTGAGTCGATTGAGAGGGCTGAAGCTTTCTTT.

This sequence joins TRBV9 and TRBJ1-6; D gene uncertain. Trimming shortened V by 7 bases and J by 4 bases, and 9 bases separated the two germline ends. The germline V gene has CDR1 SGDLS and CDR2 YYNGEE. The CDR3 covers 13 residues. The CDR3 loop is CASGNEYNSPLHF. CDR3 DNA sequence: TGTGCCAGCGGGAATGAGTATAATTCACCCCTCCACTTT.

This sequence joins TRBV21-1 and TRBJ1-1; the tabulated D call, TRBD1, remains unverified against the DNA. TRBV21-1 is shown as a pseudogene. This CDR3 is built from 16 residues. The DNA of the CDR3 is TGTGCCAGCAGCAAATTTAGAAACAGGTCGGTGGAAGAAGCTTTCTTT. Its translation: CASSKFRNRSVEEAFF.

The V and J genes are TRBV5-8 and TRBJ1-5; D remains ambiguous. Per germline, CDR1 SGHTS and CDR2 YDEGEE. V lost 4 bases, J lost 1 base, and 18 bases lay in between. The length of the CDR3 is 17 residues. CDR3 sequence reads: CASSREWETLSNQPQHF. CDR3 nucleotides: TGTGCCAGCAGCCGGGAGTGGGAGACCCTGAGCAATCAGCCCCAGCATTTT.

The chain recombines TRBV7-8 with TRBJ1-2; D gene unclear. Germline V gives CDR1 SGHVS, CDR2 FQNEAQ. CDR3 length: 15 residues. The germline V and J ends were trimmed by 1 base and 4 bases, with 13 bases remaining between them. DNA for the CDR3: TGTGCCAGCAGCTTAGTTCTCTCCGGGCCCTATGGCTACACCTTC. Its protein product is CASSLVLSGPYGYTF.

The chain combines TRBV6-5 with TRBJ2-3, with a possible D match to TRBD1 (5 bases). This CDR3 has 11 residues. Germline loops: CDR1 MNHEY, CDR2 SVGAGI. V lost 6 bases and J lost 6, with 7 bases in between. CDR3 nucleotide sequence: TGTGCCAGCAGAGGGGCCGATACGCAGTATTTT. This encodes CASRGADTQYF.

V is TRBV2 and J is TRBJ1-5; TRBD1 is a possible D gene (5 bases). Looked up from germline, CDR1 is SNHLY and CDR2 is FYNNEI. Trimming shortened V by 6 bases and J by 2 bases, and 8 bases separated the two germline ends. This CDR3 region has 13 residues. CDR3 in amino acids: CASSWGGNQPQHF. The CDR3 nucleotides read TGTGCCAGCAGCTGGGGGGGCAATCAGCCCCAGCATTTT.

A remark on this clone: This sample includes further DNA sequences coding for the same CDR3. The V call is TRBV5-4, the J call TRBJ2-1, with TRBD2 matching over 9 bases. This CDR3 region has 15 residues. V lost 0 bases and J lost 2; bases outside the gene matches: 0. Germline V gene lookup returns CDR1 SGHNT and CDR2 YYREEE (reference sequence). The chain's CDR3 is CASSLGGGAYNEQFF. The DNA for the CDR3 is TGTGCCAGCAGCTTGGGCGGGGGGGCCTACAATGAGCAGTTCTTC.

The V gene is TRBV30, the J gene TRBJ2-5; TRBD2 might be the D (5 bases). The CDR3 sequence is 14 residues long. Germline values: CDR1 GTSNPN, CDR2 SVGIG (reference sequence). Trimming shortened V by 0 bases and J by 2 bases, and 10 bases separated the two germline ends. CDR3 nucleotides: TGTGCCTGGAGTGTACCCCCGGGGCAAGAGACCCAGTACTTC. Amino acids: CAWSVPPGQETQYF.

CDR3 in DNA: TGTGCCAGCAGTGAAACAGACAGGGGGATGTACGAGCAGTACTTC. It encodes CASSETDRGMYEQYF. The rearrangement joins TRBV2 to TRBJ2-7, with TRBD1 matching over 9 bases. CDR3 size: 15 residues. The ends lost 2 bases at V and 4 bases at J; junction bases unmatched: 6. In germline, CDR1 is SNHLY, CDR2 FYNNEI.

The chain joins TRBV2 to TRBJ2-1; 13 bases agree with TRBD2. The germline V gene has CDR1 SNHLY and CDR2 FYNNEI. The junction had 4 bases not matched to a gene; V was cut back by 6 bases and J by 8 bases. There are 14 residues in the CDR3. The CDR3 loop reads CASRLGLAGDEQFF. The CDR3 DNA reads TGTGCCAGCAGACTAGGACTAGCGGGGGATGAGCAGTTCTTC.

The chain has TRBV9 and TRBJ2-2; D uncertain. The CDR3 has 13 residues. V was pared by 0 bases and J by 6 bases, with 6 bases between. Looked up from germline, CDR1 is SGDLS and CDR2 is YYNGEE. The CDR3 sequence is CASSVDLSGELFF. DNA for the CDR3: TGTGCCAGCAGCGTAGACCTCTCCGGGGAGCTGTTTTTT.